Each of the 11 T cell receptor beta chains below was sequenced from the same sample in a study of blood T cell repertoires in COVID-19. The method was immunoSEQ multiplex PCR; TCRdb's version includes in-frame clones alone and lacks a portion of them. The table lists approximately 89,000 clones, approximately 81% of them singletons. Sequenced material: peripheral blood. These receptors all stem from a woman aged 70 to 79 with acute or convalescent COVID-19.

The J gene is TRBJ1-2, the V gene TRBV19; D possibly corresponds to TRBD1 (6 bases). CDR3 length: 17 amino acids. The germline V gene has CDR1 LNHDA and CDR2 SQIVND (reference sequence). Between the trimmed V and J ends, which lost 3 bases and 8 bases, there was a span of 25 bases. This CDR3 reads CASSIYQGQLPLWGYTF. As DNA, the CDR3 is TGTGCCAGTAGTATTTATCAAGGACAGTTACCACTCTGGGGCTACACCTTC. Together with reference TRBV19 and TRBJ1-2, the CDR3 gives the full variable domain: DGGITQSPKYLFRKEGQNVTLSCEQNLNHDAMYWYRQDPGQGLRLIYYSQIVNDFQKGDIAEGYSVSREKKESFPLTVTSAQKNPTAFYLCASSIYQGQLPLWGYTFGSGTRLTVV.

This rearrangement joins TRBV6-5 to TRBJ2-5; a weak D match, TRBD1 (7 bases). V gave up 9 bases and J gave up 5 bases, with 16 bases separating them. The length of the CDR3 is 13 residues. CDR1 is MNHEY, CDR2 SVGAGI, per germline. The CDR3 sequence: CASADRAGETQYF. The CDR3 DNA sequence: TGTGCCAGTGCCGACAGGGCGGGGGAGACCCAGTACTTC.

The J gene is TRBJ2-1, the V gene TRBV24-1, with D perhaps matching TRBD2 (5 bases). Germline V gives CDR1 KGHDR, CDR2 SFDVKD. The CDR3 loop spans 17 amino acids. Between the trimmed V and J ends, which lost 2 bases and 3 bases, there was a span of 16 bases. CDR3 protein: CATSDSLARSLYNEQFF. The CDR3 DNA sequence: TGTGCCACCAGTGATTCCCTAGCCAGGTCTCTCTACAATGAGCAGTTCTTC.

Written as DNA, the CDR3 is TGTGCCACCAGCCTACCTCGCCGCGCGACTAATGAGCAGTTCTTC. The encoded protein is CATSLPRRATNEQFF. This sequence joins TRBV24-1 and TRBJ2-1; D remains unclear. The CDR3 is 15 amino acids. The V and J ends lost 7 bases and 7 bases respectively, with 19 bases between them. Per germline, CDR1 KGHDR and CDR2 SFDVKD.

The chain uses TRBV18 and TRBJ2-6; D gene unclear. This CDR3 is 16 amino acids long. The V end was cut by 2 bases, the J end by 0 bases, with 8 bases between. Germline V CDR1 and CDR2: KGHSH, LQKENI. CDR3 coding DNA: TGTGCCAGCTCACCATTAACAGCCTCTGGGGCCAACGTCCTGACTTTC. As protein: CASSPLTASGANVLTF.

A word on this clone: Other DNA sequences within the sample encode an identical CDR3. V and J are TRBV18 and TRBJ1-1, with 9 positions matching TRBD1. The CDR3 has 14 amino acids. Trimming at V came to 3 bases and at J to 1 base, leaving 0 bases not matched to a gene. The germline V gene encodes CDR1 KGHSH and CDR2 LQKENI. Here the CDR3 reads CASSPGQGNTEAFF. CDR3 in DNA: TGTGCCAGCTCACCGGGACAGGGGAACACTGAAGCTTTCTTT.

V is TRBV2 and J is TRBJ1-4; maybe TRBD1 (6 bases). The CDR3 is 13 amino acids. V lost 6 bases and J lost 8, with 13 bases in between. Germline-derived CDR1 and CDR2 are SNHLY and FYNNEI. CDR3 protein: CASSQQGREKLFF. For the CDR3, the DNA is TGTGCCAGCAGCCAACAGGGAAGAGAAAAACTGTTTTTT.

The chain has TRBV4-1 and TRBJ2-3; 7 nucleotides align to TRBD1. The CDR3 totals 17 residues. The V segment lost 5 bases and the J segment 2 bases; nucleotides outside the gene matches: 13. Germline CDR1 MGHRA, CDR2 YSYEKL. CDR3 loop: CASSSTPPQGVTDTQYF. CDR3 DNA: TGCGCCAGCAGCTCAACCCCCCCGCAGGGGGTCACAGATACGCAGTATTTT.

This clone has a single count. The chain combines TRBV20-1 with TRBJ2-1, with a weak D call TRBD2 (5 bases). This CDR3 has 10 amino acids. Germline V gives CDR1 DFQATT, CDR2 SNEGSKA (reference sequence). The germline V and J ends were trimmed by 6 bases and 7 bases, with 7 bases remaining between them. The CDR3 DNA is TGCAGTGCCGGCGGGAATGAGCAGTTCTTC. Translated, it gives CSAGGNEQFF.

In this sample, this clone turned up once. The V call is TRBV14, the J call TRBJ2-7; 8 nucleotides align to TRBD1. The V segment lost 3 bases and the J segment 4 bases; nucleotides outside the gene matches: 8. This CDR3 is 15 amino acids long. CDR1 is SGHDN, CDR2 FVKESK, per germline. The CDR3 spells CASSHPWTGKYEQYV. For the CDR3, the DNA is TGTGCCAGCAGCCACCCGTGGACAGGGAAGTACGAGCAGTACGTC.

The table lists this clone with a few counts. This chain uses TRBV4-1 with TRBJ2-7; no definite D call. The germline CDR1 and CDR2 sequences are MGHRA and YSYEKL. The CDR3 has 14 amino acids. Trimming pared 1 base from V and 2 bases from J, leaving 9 bases between. The CDR3 sequence is CASSQVHGPYEQYV. The CDR3 region has the DNA TGCGCCAGCAGCCAAGTACATGGGCCCTACGAGCAGTACGTC.